The sequence of this TCR beta chain was determined in a study of cytomegalovirus exposure and HLA in healthy donors. Trimming left V 3 bases short and J 3 bases short, with 11 bases between. CDR3 length equals 14 residues. Germline assignment: CDR1 LGHNA and CDR2 YNFKEQ. The table lists this clone with a few counts. Primers for the PCR totalled 60 Vbeta and 13 Jbeta. The protocol was immunoSEQ multiplex PCR, while the TCRdb copy is restricted to in-frame clones and leaves out a portion. The sample yields about 240,000 clones, approximately 82% seen once. The sequencing sample was made of PBMCs. This chain uses TRBV4-2 with TRBJ2-5; the D gene is possibly TRBD2 (5 bases). This sequence originates from a woman in her fifties or sixties in good health and CMV-seropositive. This CDR3 reads CASSHEGREETQYF. CDR3 bases: TGTGCCAGCAGCCACGAGGGCCGGGAAGAGACCCAGTACTTC.